This T cell receptor beta chain was captured by sequencing in a study of blood T cell repertoires in COVID-19. Here immunoSEQ multiplex PCR was the method, and the copy in TCRdb shows in-frame clones only, minus some. This sample carries around 94,000 clones, 65% to 90% of them seen once, and the ten largest clones take 1.5% to 2%. The V gene's germline CDR1 is SGHRS and CDR2 YFSETQ. The CDR3 runs 14 residues. V lost 2 bases, J lost 3 bases, and 11 bases lay in between. The chain carries TRBV5-1 and TRBJ1-1; D is unresolved. The material sequenced was peripheral blood. The sequence derives from an elderly man with acute or convalescent COVID-19. CDR3 loop: CASSLGRGDTEAFF. The CDR3 DNA reads TGCGCCAGCAGCTTAGGACGCGGGGACACTGAAGCTTTCTTT.